This TCR beta chain was captured by sequencing in a study of Graves' ophthalmopathy and Graves' hyperthyroidism. Study-wide findings and caveats: The model flagged ophthalmopathy progression at 65% to 71% sensitivity and less than 75% specificity. Ophthalmopathy was separated from stable hyperthyroidism by a 13-signature model with about 86% sensitivity and around 81% specificity. A majority of expanded thyroid clonotypes exceeding 0.001 frequency were likewise present in blood.

From RNA, the CDR3 regions of TCR beta chains were amplified and sequenced. HTBI primers were used in a first-round RT-PCR, which preceded a second-round multiplex PCR. TCRdb recomputed calls from the multiplex PCR reads with MiXCR, one row per CDR3 protein. The table lists 300,000 or so distinct CDR3 sequences, roughly 16% of them singletons. This clonotype was found many times. Its antigen is still unknown. A junction boundary mismatches the germline segment, possibly from a read error. Per germline, CDR1 SGDLS and CDR2 YYNGEE. The CDR3 is 15 residues long. Uncontrolled infections, other autoimmune diseases, pregnancy or lactation barred patients from enrollment.

The chain employs TRBV9 and TRBJ1-2; tentatively, D is TRBD1 (6 bases). What was sequenced was peripheral blood. This clonotype was obtained from an adult man with Graves' ophthalmopathy. The CDR3 here is CASSVALGTNYGYTF. The DNA of the CDR3 is TGTGCCAGCAGCGTAGCTCTAGGGACAAACTACGGCTACACCTTC.